This TCR beta chain was obtained from a study of T-cell reconstitution after alpha-beta-depleted transplantation in children. There are 16 residues in the CDR3. V gave up 1 base and J gave up 2 bases, with 14 bases separating them. CDR1 is MGHRA, CDR2 YSYEKL, per germline. Construction of the TCRbeta library involved unique molecular identifiers. TCRdb re-derived calls from the PCR reads in MiXCR, one entry per CDR3 protein. The table lists around 490,000 distinct CDR3 sequences, more than 9.5% of them singletons, with 14% in the top ten. The study, taken as a whole, reports: By about two months after transplant, alpha-beta T cells reportedly arose from several hundred graft clones that had expanded. Newly generated T cells supplied most T-cell counts and diversity one year post-transplant.

This clonotype was counted between two and nine times. Its specificity is not known. The rearrangement joins TRBV4-1 to TRBJ2-5; D may match TRBD1 or TRBD2 (5 bases each). The TCR was taken from a female patient aged 2-10 years who had a stem cell transplant for aplastic anemia, so the T cells may come from the graft donor. This material consisted of PBMCs, mostly from graft donor cells, taken 180 days after TCRalphabeta/CD19-depleted stem cell transplant. The CDR3 loop is CASSQGSWGYQETQYF. The DNA for the CDR3 is TGCGCCAGCAGCCAAGGATCCTGGGGGTATCAAGAGACCCAGTACTTC.